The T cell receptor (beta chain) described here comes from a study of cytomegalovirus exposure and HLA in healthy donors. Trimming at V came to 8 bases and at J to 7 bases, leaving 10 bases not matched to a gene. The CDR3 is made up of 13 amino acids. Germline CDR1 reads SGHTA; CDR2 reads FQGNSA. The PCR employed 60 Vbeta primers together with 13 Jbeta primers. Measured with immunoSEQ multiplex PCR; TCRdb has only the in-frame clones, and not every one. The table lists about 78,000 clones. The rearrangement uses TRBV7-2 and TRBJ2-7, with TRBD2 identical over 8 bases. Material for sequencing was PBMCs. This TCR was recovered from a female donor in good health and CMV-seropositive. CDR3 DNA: TGTGCCAGCGGGAAAGGACTAGCTGGGGAGCAGTACTTC. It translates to CASGKGLAGEQYF.